These 11 T cell receptor beta chains originate from one sample sequenced in a study of OX40 agonist ivuxolimab in advanced cancers. The repertoire was sequenced with immunoSEQ multiplex PCR; TCRdb's copy has only in-frame clones and lacks some. In the table there are approximately 68,000 clones, about nine tenths of which are singletons. The specimen comprised CD4+ or CD8+ T cells sorted from blood, sampled in a trial of the OX40 agonist ivuxolimab. Receptors originate from an adult with an advanced solid tumor such as melanoma, head and neck, liver or kidney cancer.

This chain joins TRBV13 and TRBJ1-4, with 9 bases matching TRBD1. CDR1 is PRHDT, CDR2 FYEKMQ, per germline (reference sequence). J gave up 6 bases and V 1 base, and 3 bases lay outside the gene matches. This CDR3 spans 15 amino acids. The CDR3 coding sequence is TGTGCCAGCAGCTTAGCACAGGGGGCTGATGAAAAACTGTTTTTT. It yields the protein CASSLAQGADEKLFF. Drawing the rest from reference TRBV13 and TRBJ1-4, the complete variable domain is AAGVIQSPRHLIKEKRETATLKCYPIPRHDTVYWYQQGPGQDPQFLISFYEKMQSDKGSIPDRFSAQQFSDYHSELNMSSLELGDSALYFCASSLAQGADEKLFFGSGTQLSVL.

This rearrangement joins TRBV19 to TRBJ2-3, with D possibly matching TRBD2 (5 bases). This CDR3 region has 14 residues. From germline, CDR1 is LNHDA and CDR2 SQIVND (reference sequence). V lost 5 bases and J lost 2, with 11 bases in between. Written as DNA, the CDR3 is TGTGCCAGTAGTCAAGCGGAGAACACAGATACGCAGTATTTT. Protein sequence: CASSQAENTDTQYF.

The chain combines TRBV7-2 with TRBJ1-2, with D possibly being TRBD1 (5 bases). The ends were cut back, 5 bases at V and 0 bases at J, with 19 bases in the middle. The germline gives CDR1 SGHTA, CDR2 FQGNSA. The CDR3 is made up of 17 amino acids. As DNA, the CDR3 is TGTGCCAGCAGCCTACATCCTCGGAGGGGACCTAACTATGGCTACACCTTC. Encoded protein: CASSLHPRRGPNYGYTF. Variable domain in full (rest from reference TRBV7-2 and TRBJ1-2): GAGVSQSPSNKVTEKGKDVELRCDPISGHTALYWYRQSLGQGLEFLIYFQGNSAPDKSGLPSDRFSAERTGGSVSTLTIQRTQQEDSAVYLCASSLHPRRGPNYGYTFGSGTRLTVV.

V usage is TRBV5-1 and J usage is TRBJ1-2; 11 bases line up with TRBD1. V shed 0 bases and J 4 bases; nucleotides not matched to a gene: 2. The CDR3 is 15 residues long. Germline V gene sequence: CDR1 SGHRS, CDR2 YFSETQ. The DNA of the CDR3 is TGCGCCAGCAGCTTGGGGACAGGGGGCGTCTATGGCTACACCTTC. This codes for CASSLGTGGVYGYTF.

The rearrangement joins TRBV2 to TRBJ2-6, with 7 positions matching TRBD1. There are 17 residues in the CDR3. V shed 4 bases, J shed 1 base, and the junction held 7 bases outside the gene matches. Germline V gives CDR1 SNHLY, CDR2 FYNNEI. CDR3 sequence reads: CASSGNRGRSGANVLTF. CDR3 DNA: TGTGCCAGCAGTGGAAACAGGGGCCGTTCTGGGGCCAACGTCCTGACTTTC.

This chain connects TRBV18 to TRBJ2-2, with unresolved D. The germline CDR1 and CDR2 sequences are KGHSH and LQKENI. CDR3 length: 14 amino acids. V was shortened by 5 bases and J by 6 bases, with 13 bases between the two germline ends. In DNA form, the CDR3 reads TGTGCCAGCTCAACGGGCTCGGGCGCCGGGGAGCTGTTTTTT. It encodes CASSTGSGAGELFF. Combining the CDR3 with reference TRBV18 and TRBJ2-2 gives the whole variable domain NAGVMQNPRHLVRRRGQEARLRCSPMKGHSHVYWYRQLPEEGLKFMVYLQKENIIDESGMPKERFSAEFPKEGPSILRIQQVVRGDSAAYFCASSTGSGAGELFFGEGSRLTVL.

The chain has TRBV18 and TRBJ1-3, with 8 bases identical to TRBD1. The germline V gene has CDR1 KGHSH and CDR2 LQKENI. The CDR3 has 15 amino acids. The V and J ends lost 6 bases and 2 bases, in that order; junction bases with no gene match: 6. CDR3 sequence: CASSDRTGTGNTIYF. The CDR3 region has the DNA TGTGCCAGCTCCGATCGGACAGGGACTGGAAACACCATATATTTT.

There are a few counts of this clone. The rearrangement links TRBV9 to TRBJ1-3; D call uncertain. This CDR3 has 15 amino acids. Trimming stripped 0 bases from V and 0 bases from J, with 7 bases between. Per the germline V gene, CDR1 is SGDLS and CDR2 is YYNGEE. CDR3 DNA: TGTGCCAGCAGCGTAGAACTCCACTCTGGAAACACCATATATTTT. This sequence encodes CASSVELHSGNTIYF.

The V gene is TRBV27, the J gene TRBJ2-6, with D unresolved. V gave up 2 bases and J gave up 0 bases, with 8 bases separating them. The CDR3 sequence is 16 residues long. Germline values: CDR1 MNHEY, CDR2 SMNVEV (reference sequence). Here the CDR3 DNA reads TGTGCCAGCAGTTTAGGTGGCAACTCTGGGGCCAACGTCCTGACTTTC. It is translated as CASSLGGNSGANVLTF.

This chain connects TRBV28 to TRBJ2-3; TRBD2 matches 7 bases. V trimming: 8 bases; J trimming: 4 bases; junction bases outside the gene matches: 9. Looked up from germline, CDR1 is MDHEN and CDR2 is SYDVKM. The CDR3 consists of 14 residues. The CDR3 protein is CASGRDLGADTQYF. CDR3 bases: TGTGCCAGCGGGAGGGACCTGGGAGCAGATACGCAGTATTTT.

The chain joins TRBV6-6 to TRBJ1-5, with D unclear. The CDR3 is made up of 14 amino acids. V was pared by 0 bases and J by 4 bases, with 7 bases between. Germline V gene data show CDR1 as MNHNY and CDR2 as SVGAGI (reference sequence). The CDR3 loop is CASSYSPRNQPQHF. CDR3 nucleotide sequence: TGTGCCAGCAGTTACTCGCCTCGGAATCAGCCCCAGCATTTT.